These 25 T cell receptor beta chains originate from one sample sequenced in a study of cytomegalovirus exposure and HLA in healthy donors. PCR used 60 Vbeta primers and 13 Jbeta primers. Here immunoSEQ multiplex PCR was the method, and the copy in TCRdb shows in-frame clones only, minus some. The repertoire holds tens of thousands of clones, around 80% seen once, with roughly 50% in the top ten. Sequencing was done on a sample of PBMCs. These receptors were collected from a middle-aged man in good health and CMV-seropositive.

This sequence joins TRBV5-8 and TRBJ1-6; D gene unclear. The CDR3 is 12 amino acids. Germline CDR1 reads SGHTS; CDR2 reads YDEGEE. V was clipped by 4 bases and J by 10 bases, with 9 bases between them. The chain's CDR3 is CASSAPRSPLHF. The DNA of the CDR3 is TGTGCCAGCAGCGCCCCGAGGTCACCCCTCCACTTT.

The chain is built from TRBV11-2 and TRBJ1-5; D unclear. Germline CDR1 reads SGHAT; CDR2 reads FQNNGV. V dropped 2 bases and J dropped 9 bases, with 14 bases sitting between them. The CDR3 is made up of 14 amino acids. The DNA of the CDR3 is TGTGCCAGCAGCTTATACCCGGAGCATGGGCCCCAGCATTTT. It yields the protein CASSLYPEHGPQHF.

V gene TRBV7-2 combines with J gene TRBJ1-3, with 9 bases aligning to TRBD1. V was clipped by 2 bases and J by 2 bases; unmatched bases: 10. The length of the CDR3 is 18 residues. The germline V gene encodes CDR1 SGHTA and CDR2 FQGNSA. CDR3 sequence (DNA): TGTGCCAGCAGCTTAATGGGGGCAGACAGGGGGGCTGGAAACACCATATATTTT. Amino acid sequence: CASSLMGADRGAGNTIYF.

The CDR3 bases are TGTGCCAGCAGCCCAACAGGAGACTATGGCTACACCTTC. Translation: CASSPTGDYGYTF. The gene calls are TRBV5-5 and TRBJ1-2, with D tentatively TRBD1 (5 bases). The CDR3 is 13 residues long. CDR1 and CDR2 from the germline V gene are SGHKS and YYEKEE (reference sequence). The germline V and J ends were trimmed by 4 bases and 3 bases, with 10 bases remaining between them.

This chain links TRBV13 with TRBJ2-7; TRBD1 aligns across 9 bases. Germline trimming cut 6 bases from V and 7 bases from J; bases unmatched to any gene: 13. CDR3 length equals 15 residues. Germline V CDR1 and CDR2: PRHDT, FYEKMQ (reference sequence). For the CDR3, the DNA is TGTGCCAGCAGGGGACCGGGACAGGGTCCCCTGGAGCAGTACTTC. It yields the protein CASRGPGQGPLEQYF. Full variable domain (missing parts from reference TRBV13 and TRBJ2-7): AAGVIQSPRHLIKEKRETATLKCYPIPRHDTVYWYQQGPGQDPQFLISFYEKMQSDKGSIPDRFSAQQFSDYHSELNMSSLELGDSALYFCASRGPGQGPLEQYFGPGTRLTVT.

This chain connects TRBV9 to TRBJ2-7, with 8 positions matching TRBD1. Germline-derived CDR1 and CDR2 are SGDLS and YYNGEE. This CDR3 is built from 15 residues. Trimming cost V 3 bases and J 5 bases; bases outside gene matches: 10. The CDR3 reads CASSAEDDRGNEQYF. The CDR3 DNA reads TGTGCCAGCAGCGCCGAAGACGACAGGGGCAACGAGCAGTACTTC.

This clone was recorded a few times. The chain uses TRBV7-9 and TRBJ2-5; 9 positions match TRBD2. V dropped 3 bases and J dropped 2; count of bases not matched to a gene: 10. This CDR3 comprises 17 residues. Germline V gives CDR1 SEHNR, CDR2 FQNEAQ (reference sequence). In nucleotides, the CDR3 is TGTGCCAGCAGCTTCTATGGTAGCGGGGGACCTCAAGAGACCCAGTACTTC. This gives the protein CASSFYGSGGPQETQYF.

The chain couples TRBV5-1 to TRBJ2-3, with TRBD2 identical over 7 bases. Germline V gene data show CDR1 as SGHRS and CDR2 as YFSETQ. V was clipped by 4 bases and J by 3 bases; unmatched bases: 5. CDR3 length: 14 amino acids. The CDR3 DNA reads TGCGCCAGCAGCACAGAGCGGGGAACAGATACGCAGTATTTT. This encodes CASSTERGTDTQYF.

The chain is built from TRBV7-6 and TRBJ2-5; maybe TRBD2 (5 bases). Germline V gene data show CDR1 as SGHVS and CDR2 as FNYEAQ. V lost 5 bases and J lost 1, with 11 bases in between. This CDR3 contains 14 residues. The CDR3 region has the DNA TGTGCCAGCAGCCCAGCGGCCCTCCAAGAGACCCAGTACTTC. This gives the protein CASSPAALQETQYF.

The V call is TRBV7-3, the J call TRBJ1-1; D unresolved. The CDR3 has 16 amino acids. Looked up from germline, CDR1 is SGHTA and CDR2 is FQGTGA. V lost 5 bases and J 5 bases, leaving 21 bases between the germline ends. CDR3 bases: TGTGCCAGCAGCCCCATCCCCGCGGATCTCGGAACTGAAGCTTTCTTT. This sequence encodes CASSPIPADLGTEAFF.

Details on this clone: The DNA is left out, because the CDR3 cannot be placed on it with certainty; the CDR3 is given as TCRdb lists it. The chain is built from TRBV2 and TRBJ2-3; the listed D gene, TRBD2, was not tested against the DNA. CDR1 and CDR2 (germline): SNHLY, FYNNEI. The CDR3 length equals 15 residues, ends included. Here the CDR3 reads CASSTSGLAVDTQYF.

The chain has TRBV21-1 and TRBJ1-3; the D call TRBD1 from the table was never checked on the DNA. TRBV21-1 is assigned pseudogene status. The CDR3 covers 16 residues. The CDR3 region is CASSTRTGLTGNTIYF. The CDR3 bases are TGTGCCAGCAGCACCCGGACAGGGCTTACCGGAAACACCATATATTTT.

This clone showed up just a few times. The chain employs TRBV6-1 and TRBJ2-5, with D possibly matching TRBD1 (5 bases). The V and J ends lost 4 bases and 5 bases respectively, with 14 bases between them. CDR1 is MNHNS, CDR2 SASEGT, per germline. This CDR3 is built from 14 residues. CDR3: CASSAPKGQETQYF. CDR3 sequence (DNA): TGTGCCAGCAGTGCCCCCAAGGGGCAGGAGACCCAGTACTTC.

The J gene is TRBJ2-7, the V gene TRBV12-5; weak D call: TRBD1 (5 bases). CDR1 and CDR2 from the germline V gene are LGHNT and FRNRAP. The V end was cut by 0 bases, the J end by 6 bases, with 21 bases between. The CDR3 runs to 17 residues. The CDR3 nucleotides are TGTGCTAGTGGTTTGGTACTTCAGAACAGGTGGGGTCTCGAGCAGTACTTC. This sequence encodes CASGLVLQNRWGLEQYF.

In regard to this clone: Its ends do not fully match the called genes, so a read error is possible. The V and J genes are TRBV4-1 and TRBJ1-1; D is ambiguous. The CDR3 covers 16 residues. Germline V gene sequence: CDR1 MGHRA, CDR2 YSYEKL. CDR3 sequence: CASSPRPEGLNAEAFF. CDR3 nucleotides: TGCGCCAGCAGCCCCCGCCCGGAGGGCTTGAACGCTGAAGCTTTCTTT.

The chain combines TRBV16 with TRBJ1-6, with a tentative D call TRBD1 (5 bases). The V and J ends lost 4 bases and 7 bases respectively, with 14 bases between them. The CDR3 has 15 residues. CDR1 KGHSY and CDR2 FQNENV come from the germline V gene. For the CDR3, the DNA is TGTGCCAGCAGCCCACGGGGCGGAGGGAATTCACCCCTCCACTTT. Protein product: CASSPRGGGNSPLHF.

The V gene is TRBV6-5, the J gene TRBJ2-3; TRBD2 matches at 13 bases. The ends lost 6 bases at V and 4 bases at J; junction bases unmatched: 1. Germline V gene data show CDR1 as MNHEY and CDR2 as SVGAGI. This CDR3 region has 14 residues. The CDR3 DNA sequence: TGTGCCAGCAGAGGACTAGCGGGAGCAGATACGCAGTATTTT. Translated, it gives CASRGLAGADTQYF.

This clone occurred a few times. J is TRBJ2-2 and V is TRBV6-5, with 7 bases aligning to TRBD1. Germline CDR1 and CDR2: MNHEY and SVGAGI. The CDR3 is 14 residues long. The CDR3 nucleotides read TGTGCACGCAGCCCACAGGGGATGACCGGGGAGCTGTTTTTT. The encoded protein is CARSPQGMTGELFF.

The J gene is TRBJ1-4, the V gene TRBV6-5, with 7 bases fitting TRBD1. CDR1 and CDR2 from the germline V gene are MNHEY and SVGAGI. V shed 8 bases, J shed 4 bases, and the junction held 7 bases outside the gene matches. The CDR3 extends over 14 amino acids. CDR3 region: CASSRAGGNEKLFF. CDR3 nucleotides: TGTGCCAGCTCGAGAGCAGGGGGTAATGAAAAACTGTTTTTT.

V and J are TRBV29-1 and TRBJ2-7; D gene uncertain. Germline assignment: CDR1 SQVTM and CDR2 ANQGSEA. V was cut by 4 bases and J by 5 bases, with 12 bases left in between. The CDR3 has 12 residues. Here the CDR3 reads CSVGASPNEQYF. For the CDR3, the DNA is TGCAGCGTTGGGGCCAGCCCAAACGAGCAGTACTTC.

This clone has more than one count but fewer than ten. The chain links TRBV19 to TRBJ2-3; D not certain. Trimming shortened V by 4 bases and J by 4 bases, and 3 bases separated the two germline ends. The germline V gene has CDR1 LNHDA and CDR2 SQIVND (reference sequence). The length of the CDR3 is 11 residues. As DNA, the CDR3 is TGTGCCAGTAGTAACTCAGATACGCAGTATTTT. It encodes CASSNSDTQYF. Supplemented by reference TRBV19 and TRBJ2-3, the full variable domain reads DGGITQSPKYLFRKEGQNVTLSCEQNLNHDAMYWYRQDPGQGLRLIYYSQIVNDFQKGDIAEGYSVSREKKESFPLTVTSAQKNPTAFYLCASSNSDTQYFGPGTRLTVL.

The chain links TRBV20-1 to TRBJ2-7; tentatively, D is TRBD1 (5 bases). This CDR3 spans 11 amino acids. The germline CDR1 and CDR2 sequences are DFQATT and SNEGSKA (reference sequence). V was pared by 6 bases and J by 4 bases, with 10 bases between. This chain's CDR3 is CSAKDRYEQYF. The DNA for the CDR3 is TGCAGTGCGAAAGACAGATACGAGCAGTACTTC.

The CDR3 DNA is TGTGCCAGCAGTAGAGGGACTCGTCCCTACGAGCAGTACTTC. Translating gives CASSRGTRPYEQYF. V is TRBV27 and J is TRBJ2-5; D perhaps matches TRBD2 (6 bases). The DNA matches TRBJ2-7 better at its end, which makes the J call doubtful. This CDR3 region has 14 residues. Germline loops: CDR1 MNHEY, CDR2 SMNVEV (reference sequence).

This clone was picked up a small number of times. The junction and the germline gene differ at one end; a read error may be behind it. V is TRBV20-1 and J is TRBJ1-1; no clear D gene. CDR1 and CDR2 (germline): DFQATT, SNEGSKA (reference sequence). The CDR3 loop spans 11 amino acids. The DNA for the CDR3 is TGCAGTCCTAGTGAGCGGACTGAAGCTTTCTTT. It encodes CSPSERTEAFF.

This chain joins TRBV5-6 and TRBJ2-5; 8 bases fit TRBD2. The end of the DNA fits TRBJ2-7 better, so the J call may be wrong. Germline-derived CDR1 and CDR2 are SGHDT and YYEEEE. This CDR3 is 15 amino acids long. The chain's CDR3 is CASSLGTRVLHEQYF. The CDR3 DNA sequence: TGTGCCAGCAGCTTAGGGACTAGAGTCCTGCACGAGCAGTACTTC.